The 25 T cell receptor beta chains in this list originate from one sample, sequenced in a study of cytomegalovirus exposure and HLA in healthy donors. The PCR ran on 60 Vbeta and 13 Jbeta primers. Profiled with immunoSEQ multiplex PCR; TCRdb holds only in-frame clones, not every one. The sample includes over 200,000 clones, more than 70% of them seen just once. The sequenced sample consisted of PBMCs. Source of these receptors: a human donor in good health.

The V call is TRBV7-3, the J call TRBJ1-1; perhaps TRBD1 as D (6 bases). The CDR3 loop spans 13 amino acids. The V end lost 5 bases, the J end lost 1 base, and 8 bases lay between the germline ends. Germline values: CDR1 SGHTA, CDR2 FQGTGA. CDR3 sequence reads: CASSPTGNTEAFF. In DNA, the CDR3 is TGTGCCAGCAGCCCGACAGGGAACACTGAAGCTTTCTTT.

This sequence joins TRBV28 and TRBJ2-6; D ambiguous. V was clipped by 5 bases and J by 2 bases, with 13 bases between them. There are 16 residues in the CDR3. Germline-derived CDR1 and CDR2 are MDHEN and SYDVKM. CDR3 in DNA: TGTGCCAGCAGTGCCGATTTTCGGGCTGGGGCCAACGTCCTGACTTTC. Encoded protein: CASSADFRAGANVLTF.

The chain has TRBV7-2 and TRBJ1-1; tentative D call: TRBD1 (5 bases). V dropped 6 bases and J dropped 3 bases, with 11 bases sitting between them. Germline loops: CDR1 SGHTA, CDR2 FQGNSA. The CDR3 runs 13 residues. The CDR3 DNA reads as TGTGCCAGCAGGGGATGGGGCGACACTGAAGCTTTCTTT. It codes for CASRGWGDTEAFF.

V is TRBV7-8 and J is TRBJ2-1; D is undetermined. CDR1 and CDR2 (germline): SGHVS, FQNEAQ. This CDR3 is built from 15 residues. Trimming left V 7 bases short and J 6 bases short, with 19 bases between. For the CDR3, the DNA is TGTGCCAGCATCCCTACGGGTAGCCTGGGCAATGAGCAGTTCTTC. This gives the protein CASIPTGSLGNEQFF.

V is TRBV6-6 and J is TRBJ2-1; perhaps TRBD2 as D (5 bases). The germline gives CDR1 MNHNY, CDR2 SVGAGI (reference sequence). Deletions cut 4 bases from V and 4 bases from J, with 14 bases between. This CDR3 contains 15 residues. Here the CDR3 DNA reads TGTGCCAGCAGTTCTATGGGAGTTCGGTACAATGAGCAGTTCTTC. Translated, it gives CASSSMGVRYNEQFF.

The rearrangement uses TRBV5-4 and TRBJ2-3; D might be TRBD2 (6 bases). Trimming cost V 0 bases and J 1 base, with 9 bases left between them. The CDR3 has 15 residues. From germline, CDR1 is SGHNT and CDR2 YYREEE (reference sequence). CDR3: CASSLASSGTDTQYF. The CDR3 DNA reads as TGTGCCAGCAGCTTGGCGTCTAGCGGCACAGATACGCAGTATTTT. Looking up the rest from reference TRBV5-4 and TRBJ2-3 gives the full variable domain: ETGVTQSPTHLIKTRGQQVTLRCSSQSGHNTVSWYQQALGQGPQFIFQYYREEENGRGNFPPRFSGLQFPNYSSELNVNALELDDSALYLCASSLASSGTDTQYFGPGTRLTVL.

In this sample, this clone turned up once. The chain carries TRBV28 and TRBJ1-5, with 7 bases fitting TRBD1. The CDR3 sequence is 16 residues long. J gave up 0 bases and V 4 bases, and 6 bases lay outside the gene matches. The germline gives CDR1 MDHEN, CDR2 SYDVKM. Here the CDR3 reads CASSSGGQPSNQPQHF. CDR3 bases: TGTGCCAGCAGTTCCGGGGGACAGCCTAGCAATCAGCCCCAGCATTTT.

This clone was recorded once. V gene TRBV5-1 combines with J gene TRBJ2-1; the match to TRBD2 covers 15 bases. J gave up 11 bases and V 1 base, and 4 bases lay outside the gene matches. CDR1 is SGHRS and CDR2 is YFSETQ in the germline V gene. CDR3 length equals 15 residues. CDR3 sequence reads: CASSLSGTSGRKQFF. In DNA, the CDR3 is TGCGCCAGCAGCTTGTCAGGGACTAGCGGGAGGAAGCAGTTCTTC.

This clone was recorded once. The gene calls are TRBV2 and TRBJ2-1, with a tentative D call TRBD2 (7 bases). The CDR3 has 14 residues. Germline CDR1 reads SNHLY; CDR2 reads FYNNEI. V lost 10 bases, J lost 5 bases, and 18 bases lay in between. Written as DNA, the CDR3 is TGTGCCATCTGGGGGGGCAGGGCGGACAATGAGCAGTTCTTC. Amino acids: CAIWGGRADNEQFF.

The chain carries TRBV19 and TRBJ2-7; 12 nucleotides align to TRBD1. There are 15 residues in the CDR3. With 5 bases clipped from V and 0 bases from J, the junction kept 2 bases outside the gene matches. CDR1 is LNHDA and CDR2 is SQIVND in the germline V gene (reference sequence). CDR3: CASSLGQGASYEQYF. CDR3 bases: TGTGCCAGTAGTTTGGGACAGGGGGCCTCCTACGAGCAGTACTTC.

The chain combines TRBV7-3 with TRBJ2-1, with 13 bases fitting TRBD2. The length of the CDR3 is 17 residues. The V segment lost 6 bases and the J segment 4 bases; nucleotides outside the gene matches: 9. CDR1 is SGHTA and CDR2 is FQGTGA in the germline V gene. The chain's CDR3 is CASRRTGLAGVYNEQFF. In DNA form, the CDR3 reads TGTGCCAGCAGAAGAACTGGACTAGCGGGAGTATACAATGAGCAGTTCTTC.

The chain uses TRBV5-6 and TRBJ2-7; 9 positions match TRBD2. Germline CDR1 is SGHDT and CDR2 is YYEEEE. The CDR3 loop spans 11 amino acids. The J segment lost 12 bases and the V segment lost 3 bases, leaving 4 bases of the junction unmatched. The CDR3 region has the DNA TGTGCCAGCAGCTCAGGCGGGGGGGTGTACTTC. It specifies CASSSGGGVYF.

CDR3 sequence reads: CASSVDYQETQYF. CDR3 nucleotides: TGTGCCAGCAGTGTAGACTATCAAGAAACGCAGTATTTT. The chain carries TRBV6-1 and TRBJ2-3; D is possibly TRBD2 (5 bases). In germline, CDR1 is MNHNS, CDR2 SASEGT. V was trimmed by 4 bases and J by 9 bases, leaving 14 bases between them. This CDR3 comprises 13 residues.

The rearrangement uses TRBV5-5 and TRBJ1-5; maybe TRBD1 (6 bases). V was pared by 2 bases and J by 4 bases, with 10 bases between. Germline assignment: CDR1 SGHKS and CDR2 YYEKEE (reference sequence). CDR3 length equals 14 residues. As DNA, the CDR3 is TGTGCCAGCAGCTTCGCTCAGGGGAATCAGCCCCAGCATTTT. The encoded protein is CASSFAQGNQPQHF.

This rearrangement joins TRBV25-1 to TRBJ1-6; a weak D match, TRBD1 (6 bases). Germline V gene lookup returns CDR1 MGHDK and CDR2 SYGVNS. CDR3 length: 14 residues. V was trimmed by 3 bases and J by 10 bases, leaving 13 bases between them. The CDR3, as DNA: TGTGCCAGCAGTGACTACAGGGACCGGTCACCCCTCCACTTT. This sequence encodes CASSDYRDRSPLHF. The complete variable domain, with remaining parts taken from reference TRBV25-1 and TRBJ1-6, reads EADIYQTPRYLVIGTGKKITLECSQTMGHDKMYWYQQDPGMELHLIHYSYGVNSTEKGDLSSESTVSRIRTEHFPLTLESARPSHTSQYLCASSDYRDRSPLHFGNGTRLTVT.

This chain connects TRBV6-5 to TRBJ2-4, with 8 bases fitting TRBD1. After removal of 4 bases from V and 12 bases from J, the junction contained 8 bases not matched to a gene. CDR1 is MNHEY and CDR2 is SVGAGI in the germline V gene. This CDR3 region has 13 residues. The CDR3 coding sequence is TGTGCCAGCAGTTCATACGACAGGGGTCGTCAGTACTTC. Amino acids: CASSSYDRGRQYF.

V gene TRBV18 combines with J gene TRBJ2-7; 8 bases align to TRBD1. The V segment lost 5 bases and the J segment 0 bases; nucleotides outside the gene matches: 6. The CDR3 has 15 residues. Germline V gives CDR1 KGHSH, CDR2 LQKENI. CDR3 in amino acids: CASSAQGASSYEQYF. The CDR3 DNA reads TGTGCCAGCTCAGCCCAGGGGGCTTCCTCCTACGAGCAGTACTTC.

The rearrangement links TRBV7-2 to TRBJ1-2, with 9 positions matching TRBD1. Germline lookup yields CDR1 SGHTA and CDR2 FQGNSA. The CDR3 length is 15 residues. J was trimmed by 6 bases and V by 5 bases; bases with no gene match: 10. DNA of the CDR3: TGTGCCAGCAGCACGGACGGAAACAGGGGGCATGGCTACACCTTC. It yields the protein CASSTDGNRGHGYTF.

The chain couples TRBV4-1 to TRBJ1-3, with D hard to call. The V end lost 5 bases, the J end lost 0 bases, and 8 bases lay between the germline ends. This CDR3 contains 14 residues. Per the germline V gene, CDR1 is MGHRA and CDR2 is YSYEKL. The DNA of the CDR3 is TGCGCCAGCAGCGCGCCTCTCTCTGGAAACACCATATATTTT. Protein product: CASSAPLSGNTIYF.

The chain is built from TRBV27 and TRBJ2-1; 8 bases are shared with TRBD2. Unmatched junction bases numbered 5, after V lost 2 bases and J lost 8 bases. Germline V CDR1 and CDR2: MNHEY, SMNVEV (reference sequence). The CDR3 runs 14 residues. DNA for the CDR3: TGTGCCAGCAGTTTAAGCGGGAGAGTATATGAGCAGTTCTTC. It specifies CASSLSGRVYEQFF.

This CDR3 reads CASSHWSTEGLTF. The CDR3 nucleotides read TGTGCCAGCAGCCATTGGTCGACAGAAGGTCTCACCTTC. The rearrangement uses TRBV14 and TRBJ1-2, with D possibly TRBD1 on 5 matching bases. Trimming cost V 3 bases and J 13 bases, with 18 bases left between them. CDR3 length equals 13 residues. Germline V gene sequence: CDR1 SGHDN, CDR2 FVKESK.

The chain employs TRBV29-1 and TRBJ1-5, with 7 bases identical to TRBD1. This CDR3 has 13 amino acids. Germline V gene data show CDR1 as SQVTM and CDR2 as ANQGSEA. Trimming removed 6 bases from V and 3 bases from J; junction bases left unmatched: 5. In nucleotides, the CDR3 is TGCAGCGTGACGGACAGGAACAATCAGCCCCAGCATTTT. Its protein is CSVTDRNNQPQHF.

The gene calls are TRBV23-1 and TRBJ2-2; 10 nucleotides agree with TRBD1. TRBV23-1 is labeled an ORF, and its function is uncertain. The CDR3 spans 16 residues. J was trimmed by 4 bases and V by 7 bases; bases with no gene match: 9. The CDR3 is CASNRQGAGPTGELFF. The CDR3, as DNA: TGCGCCAGCAACCGACAGGGGGCGGGACCCACCGGGGAGCTGTTTTTT.

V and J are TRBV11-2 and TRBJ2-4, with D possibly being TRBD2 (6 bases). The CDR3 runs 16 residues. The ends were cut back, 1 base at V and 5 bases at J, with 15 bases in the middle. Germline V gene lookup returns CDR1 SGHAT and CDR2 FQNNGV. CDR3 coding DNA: TGTGCCAGCAGCTTAGCCCTCGGAGGGGCACAAAACATTCAGTACTTC. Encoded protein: CASSLALGGAQNIQYF.

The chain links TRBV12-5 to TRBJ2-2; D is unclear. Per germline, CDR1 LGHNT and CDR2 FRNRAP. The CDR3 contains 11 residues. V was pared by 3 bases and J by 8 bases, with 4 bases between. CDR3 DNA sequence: TGTGCTAGTGGTTTAACAGGGGAGCTGTTTTTT. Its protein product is CASGLTGELFF.